This record covers a single TCR beta chain. The antigen it recognizes is unknown. No qualities accompany the bases; no much larger clone lies one base away. This sample was taken from a study of blood T cell repertoires in COVID-19 (dated by TCRdb to the early 2020s). Notes on the research overall: Collaborator samples came from the United States, Italy and Spain and covered acute and convalescent phases of COVID-19. The prospective study material was composed of cDNA or gDNA derived from T cells, B-cell-depleted T cells, or PBMCs. Deeply sampled blood TCRbeta repertoires from subjects exposed to, actively infected with, or recovered from COVID-19 were included in the dataset. The repertoires were released in a freely available public database intended as a resource for research on the immune response to SARS-CoV-2. The samples were drawn from two sources: the first 160 participants of the ongoing ImmuneRACE study, and over 950 subjects contributed by 6 global collaborators. Nearly every sample came with metadata listing a de-identified subject ID, COVID-19 status, age in years and sex. Where available, HLA class I and class II types were obtained from metadata supplied by the sample provider rather than from assay-based typing.

The collaborating institutions used their own protocols to collect whole blood in K2EDTA tubes. For TCRbeta analysis, collaborators shipped samples in one of three forms: frozen whole blood, isolated PBMCs, or DNA extracted from either of those sample types. Results and caveats for the whole study, not just this receptor: The quantity of clinical and demographic metadata differed by source and by participant and was supplied without curation.

TCRbeta CDR3 regions were amplified from genomic DNA by means of the immunoSEQ Assay, a bias-controlled multiplex PCR. Processing in the source paper ran as follows. The number of nucleated cells in each sample was estimated from the amplification of reference gene primers within the assay. To quantify the absolute abundance of each unique TCRbeta CDR3 rearrangement, sequence reads were collapsed and filtered. Productive Simpson clonality was computed per sample as the square root of Simpson's diversity index over productive rearrangements. Not all clones reach the TCRdb copy of this immuneACCESS table, which keeps in-frame sequences only. Checked studies attribute under half of the gap to unresolved V genes and leave the rest unexplained. V and J calls and clone size come straight from that table; D and trimming were deduced from the DNA. For this sample there are 70,000 or so clones; around 78% appear just once. The ten top clones hold about 16% of the sample.

The source of this sequence is a human donor in a cohort sampled during active COVID-19. Sample: peripheral blood.

The CDR3 region: CASSGQGAIGEKLFF. The bases are TGCGCCAGCAGTGGACAGGGAGCCATTGGGGAAAAACTGTTTTTT. This chain joins TRBV5-1 to TRBJ1-4; the central 8 bases match TRBD1. According to the germline V gene, CDR1 reads SGHRS and CDR2 reads YFSETQ. Relative to germline, V is missing 5 bases and J is missing 8 bases, with 11 bases of the junction outside any gene match. The CDR3 runs 15 residues from the cysteine to the phenylalanine. Only the CDR3 portion is preserved as DNA: 45 bases, with reading frame beginning at the first base.